Each of the 28 T cell receptor beta chains below was sequenced from the same sample in a study of CD8+CD57+ T cells in acquired aplastic anemia. CDR3 and TCR beta VDJ profiling relied on genomic DNA as the template. A single record per CDR3 protein comes from TCRdb applying MiXCR to the reads. The sample lists about 240,000 distinct CDR3 sequences, more than 45% seen once, with about 8.3% in the top ten. The authors sequenced patients whose flow cytometry had shown CD8+CD57+ cell expansion. Sequencing was done on a sample of sorted CD4+, CD8+, or CD8+CD57+ T cells (not recorded which) from PBMCs. The source is a human donor with aplastic anemia.

This clonotype was seen ten or more times. Its ends do not fully match the called genes, so a read error is possible. The V and J genes are TRBV7-7 and TRBJ2-1, with D perhaps matching TRBD2 (6 bases). CDR3 length equals 17 residues. CDR1 is SSHAT, CDR2 FNYEAQ, per germline (reference sequence). This chain's CDR3 is CASSQLPPGSLTSEQFF. DNA for the CDR3: TGTGCTAGCAGCCAACTCCCTCCCGGGAGTCTGACTAGTGAGCAGTTCTTC.

In its sample, this clonotype was seen many times. The J gene is TRBJ2-7, the V gene TRBV6-1, with TRBD1 as a possible D gene (5 bases). The V end was cut by 0 bases, the J end by 3 bases, with 12 bases between. Germline assignment: CDR1 MNHNS and CDR2 SASEGT. The CDR3 contains 15 residues. The CDR3 protein is CASSEAPTVLYEQYF. CDR3 DNA sequence: TGTGCCAGCAGTGAAGCACCGACAGTTCTCTACGAGCAGTACTTC.

J is TRBJ1-6 and V is TRBV5-6; D is possibly TRBD1 (5 bases). Looked up from germline, CDR1 is SGHDT and CDR2 is YYEEEE. The CDR3 is 14 residues long. The V end lost 4 bases, the J end lost 10 bases, and 15 bases lay between the germline ends. CDR3 bases: TGTGCCAGCAGCCCCCAGGGAGGGCTCTCACCCCTCCACTTT. Its protein product is CASSPQGGLSPLHF.

This clonotype has ten or more counts. This sequence joins TRBV15 and TRBJ2-7; D not resolved. CDR1 LNHNV and CDR2 YYDKDF come from the germline V gene (reference sequence). The V and J ends lost 4 bases and 4 bases respectively, with 11 bases between them. The CDR3 has 13 amino acids. In DNA, the CDR3 is TGTGCCACCAGCACGATAGACGGGTACGAGCAGTACTTC. This encodes CATSTIDGYEQYF.

The chain uses TRBV7-2 and TRBJ1-3; the D is unclear. CDR3 length: 14 amino acids. Between the trimmed V and J ends, which lost 1 base and 2 bases, there was a span of 6 bases. Per germline, CDR1 SGHTA and CDR2 FQGNSA. Here the CDR3 DNA reads TGTGCCAGCAGCTTAGGAAATGCTGGAAACACCATATATTTT. Residues: CASSLGNAGNTIYF.

Concerning this clonotype itself: This may be a read error: a much more frequent sequence differs by one nucleotide. This CDR3 is missing its conserved last phenylalanine or tryptophan, likely due to a read error. The J gene is TRBJ2-3, the V gene TRBV7-9; D remains ambiguous. CDR3 size: 15 residues. Trimming left V 2 bases short and J 7 bases short, with 16 bases between. Germline CDR1 and CDR2: SEHNR and FQNEAQ (reference sequence). CDR3 DNA: TGTGCCAGCAGCTTAAATTCCGGCCTCACGAATACGCAGTATCTT. It specifies CASSLNSGLTNTQYL.

Comments on this clonotype: A much larger clone lies one base from this, so it may be a read error. This rearrangement joins TRBV7-2 to TRBJ2-7; D perhaps matches TRBD2 (5 bases). Germline V gene lookup returns CDR1 SGHTA and CDR2 FQGNSA. The CDR3 loop spans 14 amino acids. In DNA, the CDR3 is TGTGCCAGCAGCCAAGAGAACAGCGGCTACGAGCAGTGCTTC. Translating gives CASSQENSGYEQCF.

V and J are TRBV29-1 and TRBJ1-1; 8 bases are a match to TRBD1. CDR3 length equals 13 residues. Germline trimming cut 5 bases from V and 5 bases from J; bases unmatched to any gene: 7. Germline V gene data show CDR1 as SQVTM and CDR2 as ANQGSEA. CDR3 sequence: CSVLTGEGTEAFF. In nucleotides, the CDR3 is TGCAGCGTTTTGACAGGGGAGGGTACTGAAGCTTTCTTT.

This clonotype was seen just once. The chain recombines TRBV7-2 with TRBJ2-3; 9 nucleotides match TRBD2. CDR1 and CDR2 from the germline V gene are SGHTA and FQGNSA. J gave up 4 bases and V 6 bases, and 8 bases lay outside the gene matches. The CDR3 spans 15 residues. CDR3: CASSDSSGVADTQYF. CDR3 DNA sequence: TGTGCCAGCAGTGACTCTAGCGGGGTCGCAGATACGCAGTATTTT. Drawing the rest from reference TRBV7-2 and TRBJ2-3, the complete variable domain is GAGVSQSPSNKVTEKGKDVELRCDPISGHTALYWYRQSLGQGLEFLIYFQGNSAPDKSGLPSDRFSAERTGGSVSTLTIQRTQQEDSAVYLCASSDSSGVADTQYFGPGTRLTVL.

This clonotype turned up a few times. This chain connects TRBV4-2 to TRBJ1-2, with TRBD1 matching over 7 bases. The CDR3 extends over 15 amino acids. Germline loops: CDR1 LGHNA, CDR2 YNFKEQ. The V segment lost 2 bases and the J segment 6 bases; nucleotides outside the gene matches: 9. CDR3 nucleotide sequence: TGTGCCAGCAGCCAATCACCAACAGGGGCTGATGGCTACACCTTC. Protein: CASSQSPTGADGYTF.

This clonotype was seen just once. The rearrangement uses TRBV12-3 or TRBV12-4 and TRBJ1-1; 8 bases fit TRBD1. The CDR3 consists of 13 residues. V was clipped by 6 bases and J by 8 bases; unmatched bases: 8. CDR3 coding DNA: TGTGCCAGCAGGCCAGACAGGGGAGCGGAAGCTTTCTTT. This encodes CASRPDRGAEAFF.

The chain employs TRBV29-1 and TRBJ1-1, with 7 bases lining up with TRBD1. The trim removed 3 bases at V and 3 bases at J, leaving 1 base unmatched. This CDR3 comprises 12 residues. From germline, CDR1 is SQVTM and CDR2 ANQGSEA. The CDR3 sequence is CSVDRGDTEAFF. The CDR3 bases are TGCAGCGTTGACAGGGGGGACACTGAAGCTTTCTTT.

This clonotype was observed at least ten times. The gene calls are TRBV6-1 and TRBJ1-3; D not certain. CDR3 size: 14 residues. Germline assignment: CDR1 MNHNS and CDR2 SASEGT. Trimming left V 2 bases short and J 2 bases short, with 7 bases between. The DNA for the CDR3 is TGTGCCAGCAGTGAAATCCCGGCTGGAAACACCATATATTTT. It specifies CASSEIPAGNTIYF.

The CDR3 is CATSSWTSGGQETQYF. The CDR3 nucleotides read TGTGCCACCAGCAGTTGGACTAGCGGAGGCCAAGAGACCCAGTACTTC. This chain joins TRBV15 and TRBJ2-1; 10 bases map to TRBD2. The J call could be wrong; TRBJ2-5 is a better fit for the DNA end. Germline CDR1 reads LNHNV; CDR2 reads YYDKDF (reference sequence). The CDR3 spans 16 residues.

This chain uses TRBV7-9 with TRBJ2-3; TRBD2 matches at 15 bases. The length of the CDR3 is 15 residues. Germline lookup yields CDR1 SEHNR and CDR2 FQNEAQ (reference sequence). With 4 bases clipped from V and 14 bases from J, the junction kept 10 bases outside the gene matches. This CDR3 is CASSSSWTSGGALYF. The CDR3 coding sequence is TGTGCCAGCAGCTCAAGCTGGACTAGCGGGGGGGCTTTGTATTTT.

This clonotype appeared a few times. This chain joins TRBV28 and TRBJ1-4, with unresolved D. Deletions cut 6 bases from V and 7 bases from J, with 18 bases between. Germline V gives CDR1 MDHEN, CDR2 SYDVKM. The CDR3 totals 15 residues. The CDR3 coding sequence is TGTGCCAGCAGCCCATGGGAGCAGGCCGGTGAAAAACTGTTTTTT. It translates to CASSPWEQAGEKLFF.

V gene TRBV5-5 combines with J gene TRBJ2-6, with TRBD1 matching 7 bases. Germline trimming cut 4 bases from V and 2 bases from J; bases unmatched to any gene: 12. CDR1 SGHKS and CDR2 YYEKEE come from the germline V gene (reference sequence). The CDR3 is made up of 18 amino acids. The CDR3 loop reads CASSPPTGPQTGANVLTF. CDR3 nucleotide sequence: TGTGCCAGCAGCCCCCCGACAGGGCCACAGACTGGGGCCAACGTCCTGACTTTC.

To note about this clonotype: This clone may be a read error of a much larger clone one base away. J is TRBJ2-5 and V is TRBV14; D possibly corresponds to TRBD2 (6 bases). This CDR3 spans 14 amino acids. Germline-derived CDR1 and CDR2 are SGHDN and FVKESK. Trimming cost V 2 bases and J 9 bases, with 16 bases left between them. The CDR3 spells CASSQTDLREAQYF. CDR3 DNA sequence: TGTGCCAGCAGCCAAACCGATTTAAGGGAGGCCCAGTACTTC. Drawing the rest from reference TRBV14 and TRBJ2-5, the complete variable domain is EAGVTQFPSHSVIEKGQTVTLRCDPISGHDNLYWYRRVMGKEIKFLLHFVKESKQDESGMPNNRFLAERTGGTYSTLKVQPAELEDSGVYFCASSQTDLREAQYFGPGTRLLVL.

This clonotype was counted ten times or more. V is TRBV7-9 and J is TRBJ1-4; 9 bases agree with TRBD1. The CDR3 contains 15 residues. Looked up from germline, CDR1 is SEHNR and CDR2 is FQNEAQ (reference sequence). The J segment lost 7 bases and the V segment lost 5 bases, leaving 8 bases of the junction unmatched. DNA for the CDR3: TGTGCCAGCAGCAGTCGGGACAGGGATTTTGAAAAACTGTTTTTT. Translating it yields CASSSRDRDFEKLFF.

This clonotype was seen many times. The chain couples TRBV10-2 to TRBJ2-5, with D hard to call. Germline assignment: CDR1 WSHSY and CDR2 SAAADI. The CDR3 extends over 13 amino acids. The V gene lost 3 bases and the J gene lost 3 bases, with 8 bases spanning the gap. The CDR3 coding sequence is TGCGCCAGCAGTGAATTAGGAAAAGAGACCCAGTACTTC. It encodes CASSELGKETQYF.

The V gene is TRBV10-1, the J gene TRBJ2-1; tentatively, D is TRBD1 (5 bases). CDR1 and CDR2 from the germline V gene are WNHNN and SYGVQD (reference sequence). Trimming took off 0 bases at V and 8 bases at J, with 20 bases between the two ends. This CDR3 is 17 amino acids long. CDR3 in DNA: TGCGCCAGCAGTGAGTCCCCTCGACAGATCTCCCGGCATGAGCAGTTCTTC. Protein: CASSESPRQISRHEQFF.

There are many counts of this clonotype. The V and J genes are TRBV7-2 and TRBJ1-4; no firm D call. Germline CDR1 and CDR2: SGHTA and FQGNSA. The CDR3 runs to 13 residues. The V end lost 6 bases, the J end lost 6 bases, and 11 bases lay between the germline ends. CDR3: CASRSSLDEKLFF. The CDR3, as DNA: TGTGCCAGCAGATCTTCGCTTGATGAAAAACTGTTTTTT.

A remark on this clonotype: At one boundary the junction diverges from the germline segment, which might be a read error. V is TRBV5-1 and J is TRBJ1-6; perhaps TRBD1 as D (5 bases). Germline V gene data show CDR1 as SGHRS and CDR2 as YFSETQ. This CDR3 spans 16 amino acids. CDR3 bases: TGTGCCAGCAGCTTAGGCCGGGGGATGGCTAATTCACCCCTCCACTTT. Translating gives CASSLGRGMANSPLHF.

The chain combines TRBV9 with TRBJ1-1; 7 bases are shared with TRBD1. Per the germline V gene, CDR1 is SGDLS and CDR2 is YYNGEE. Trimming removed 3 bases from V and 1 base from J; junction bases left unmatched: 6. The CDR3 extends over 15 amino acids. CDR3 sequence: CASSETGTANTEAFF. In nucleotides, the CDR3 is TGTGCCAGCAGCGAGACTGGGACAGCGAACACTGAAGCTTTCTTT.

A few counts support this clonotype. V gene TRBV2 combines with J gene TRBJ2-3, with unresolved D. The CDR3 length is 17 residues. Germline CDR1 SNHLY, CDR2 FYNNEI. Trimming took off 5 bases at V and 2 bases at J, with 20 bases between the two ends. The CDR3 region has the DNA TGTGCCAGCAGTCCCCATGGTCGATCGGAGCTCACAGATACGCAGTATTTT. This translates into CASSPHGRSELTDTQYF.

Ten or more counts support this clonotype. The V and J genes are TRBV7-6 and TRBJ2-2; no clear D. Germline V gives CDR1 SGHVS, CDR2 FNYEAQ. The CDR3 runs to 15 residues. V lost 5 bases, J lost 6 bases, and 16 bases lay in between. The CDR3 here is CASSPSQAPAGELFF. The CDR3 nucleotides read TGTGCCAGCAGCCCCTCTCAAGCCCCGGCCGGGGAGCTGTTTTTT.

The table lists this clonotype with many counts. V gene TRBV7-9 combines with J gene TRBJ1-2; perhaps TRBD1 as D (5 bases). CDR1 is SEHNR, CDR2 FQNEAQ, per germline (reference sequence). V lost 1 base and J lost 2, with 8 bases in between. This CDR3 has 14 residues. This CDR3 reads CASSLGDRNYGYTF. The DNA of the CDR3 is TGTGCCAGCAGCTTAGGAGACAGAAACTATGGCTACACCTTC.

The table lists this clonotype with many counts. The chain recombines TRBV9 with TRBJ1-2; 7 positions agree with TRBD1. CDR1 is SGDLS, CDR2 YYNGEE, per germline. This CDR3 has 13 residues. J was trimmed by 8 bases and V by 3 bases; bases with no gene match: 7. CDR3 coding DNA: TGTGCCAGCAGCGGGGGACAGCCAAAAGGCTACACCTTC. The encoded protein is CASSGGQPKGYTF.